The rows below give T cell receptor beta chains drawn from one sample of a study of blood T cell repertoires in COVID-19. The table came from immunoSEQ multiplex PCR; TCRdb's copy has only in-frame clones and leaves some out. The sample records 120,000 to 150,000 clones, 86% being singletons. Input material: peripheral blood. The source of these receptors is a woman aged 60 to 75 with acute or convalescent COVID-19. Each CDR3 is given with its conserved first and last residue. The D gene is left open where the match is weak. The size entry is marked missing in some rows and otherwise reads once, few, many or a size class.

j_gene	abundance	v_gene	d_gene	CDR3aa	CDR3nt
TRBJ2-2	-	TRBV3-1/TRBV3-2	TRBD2	CASSQGSGYPGELFF	TGTGCCAGCAGCCAAGGTAGCGGGTATCCCGGGGAGCTGTTTTTT
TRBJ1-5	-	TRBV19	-	CASNPRGDRGQPQHF	TGTGCCAGTAACCCCAGGGGTGATAGGGGTCAGCCCCAGCATTTT
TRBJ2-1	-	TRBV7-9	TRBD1	CASSLRTGSYNEQFF	TGTGCCAGCAGCTTAAGGACAGGATCCTACAATGAGCAGTTCTTC
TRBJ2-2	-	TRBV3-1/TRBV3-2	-	CASSQGAGTGELFF	TGTGCCAGCAGCCAGGGAGCGGGCACCGGGGAGCTGTTTTTT
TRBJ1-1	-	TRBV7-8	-	CASSLAGQNTEAFF	TGTGCCAGCAGCTTAGCTGGGCAGAACACTGAAGCTTTCTTT
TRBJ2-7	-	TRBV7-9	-	CASSLILTEQYF	TGTGCCAGCAGCTTAATACTCACCGAGCAGTACTTC
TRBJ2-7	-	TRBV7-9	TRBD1	CASSGGQGSSYEQYF	TGTGCCAGCAGCGGTGGACAGGGGTCCTCCTACGAGCAGTACTTC
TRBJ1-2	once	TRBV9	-	CASSARSRNGYTF	TGTGCCAGCAGCGCCAGGTCCCGAAATGGCTACACCTTC
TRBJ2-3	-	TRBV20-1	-	CSASPRARTDTQYF	TGCAGTGCTAGTCCCCGCGCCAGGACAGATACGCAGTATTTT
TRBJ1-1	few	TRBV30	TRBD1	CAWSVGTGRVTEAFF	TGTGCCTGGAGTGTGGGGACAGGGAGGGTTACTGAAGCTTTCTTT
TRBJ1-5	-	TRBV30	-	CAWSRMEGGGSNQPQHF	TGTGCCTGGAGTAGAATGGAAGGGGGGGGAAGCAATCAGCCCCAGCATTTT
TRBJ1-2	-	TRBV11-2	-	CASSRTFNYGYTF	TGTGCCAGCAGCCGGACATTTAACTATGGCTACACCTTC
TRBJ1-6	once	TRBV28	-	CASSPPHRGSPLHF	TGTGCCAGCAGTCCACCTCATAGGGGTTCACCCCTCCACTTT
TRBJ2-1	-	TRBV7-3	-	CASSFTNYGEQFF	TGTGCCAGCAGCTTCACTAACTACGGTGAGCAGTTCTTC
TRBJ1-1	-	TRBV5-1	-	CASSLAGHTNTEAFF	TGCGCCAGCAGCTTGGCCGGACACACGAACACTGAAGCTTTCTTT
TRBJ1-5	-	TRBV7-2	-	CASSLAPGGQPQHF	TGTGCCAGCAGCTTAGCGCCGGGGGGCCAGCCCCAGCATTTT
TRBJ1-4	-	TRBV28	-	CASSFSGSGEKLFF	TGTGCCAGCAGTTTTTCGGGGTCCGGGGAAAAACTGTTTTTT
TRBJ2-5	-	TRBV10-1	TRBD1	CASSPGQVYDGETQYF	TGCGCCAGCAGTCCGGGACAGGTGTACGACGGAGAGACCCAGTACTTC
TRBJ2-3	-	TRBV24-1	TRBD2	CATTSGGSTDTQYF	TGTGCCACCACTTCGGGGGGTAGCACAGATACGCAGTATTTT
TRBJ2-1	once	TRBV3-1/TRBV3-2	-	CAPFLYNEQFF	TGTGCCCCTTTCCTCTACAATGAGCAGTTCTTC
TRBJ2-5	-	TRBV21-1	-	CALELAGGPIQETQYF	TGTGCCCTCGAACTAGCGGGGGGCCCCATCCAAGAGACCCAGTACTTC
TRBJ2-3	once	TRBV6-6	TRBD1	CASSSTGALTDTQYF	TGTGCCAGCAGTTCGACAGGGGCCCTCACAGATACGCAGTATTTT
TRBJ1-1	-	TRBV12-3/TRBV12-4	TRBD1	CASRETGVTEAFF	TGTGCCAGCAGGGAGACAGGGGTCACTGAAGCTTTCTTT
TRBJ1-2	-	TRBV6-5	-	CASRRDGTTNYGYTF	TGTGCCAGCAGGCGGGACGGTACGACTAACTATGGCTACACCTTC
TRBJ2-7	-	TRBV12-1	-	CASTPEGTGPQEQYF	TGTGCCAGCACGCCGGAAGGGACAGGGCCTCAGGAGCAGTACTTC
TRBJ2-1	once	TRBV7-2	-	CASSFGLTDEQFF	TGTGCCAGCAGCTTCGGACTTACCGATGAGCAGTTCTTC
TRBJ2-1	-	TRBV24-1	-	CATSDLRGGMGRNEQFF	TGTGCCACCAGTGATTTACGAGGAGGGATGGGACGCAATGAGCAGTTCTTC
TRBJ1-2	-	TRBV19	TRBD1	CASSPQDRGLQDYGYTF	TGTGCCAGTAGTCCCCAAGACAGGGGGCTTCAGGACTATGGCTACACCTTC
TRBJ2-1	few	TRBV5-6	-	CASSLRGNYNEQFF	TGTGCCAGCAGCTTACGGGGGAACTACAATGAGCAGTTCTTC
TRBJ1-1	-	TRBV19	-	CASSMAGGTEAFF	TGTGCCAGTAGTATGGCGGGCGGGACTGAAGCTTTCTTT
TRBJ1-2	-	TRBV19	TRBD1	CASSIGTGLINYGYTF	TGTGCCAGTAGTATCGGGACAGGGCTGATTAACTATGGCTACACCTTC
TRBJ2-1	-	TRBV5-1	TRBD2	CASSSGLAGGTPNEQFF	TGCGCCAGCAGCTCCGGACTAGCGGGGGGGACCCCCAATGAGCAGTTCTTC
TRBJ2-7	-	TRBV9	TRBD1	CASSARDRREYEQYF	TGTGCCAGCAGCGCCCGGGACAGGAGGGAGTACGAGCAGTACTTC
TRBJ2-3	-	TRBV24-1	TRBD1	CATTPGGQGTDTQYF	TGTGCCACCACCCCAGGGGGCCAGGGCACAGATACGCAGTATTTT
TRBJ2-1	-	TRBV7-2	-	CASSLDRGRINEQFF	TGTGCCAGCAGCTTAGACCGAGGGCGTATTAATGAGCAGTTCTTC
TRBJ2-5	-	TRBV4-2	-	CASSQMGGAETQYF	TGTGCCAGCAGCCAAATGGGGGGGGCAGAGACCCAGTACTTC
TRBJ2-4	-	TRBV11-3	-	CASSLGGASKNIQYF	TGTGCCAGCAGCTTAGGTGGGGCGTCCAAAAACATTCAGTACTTC